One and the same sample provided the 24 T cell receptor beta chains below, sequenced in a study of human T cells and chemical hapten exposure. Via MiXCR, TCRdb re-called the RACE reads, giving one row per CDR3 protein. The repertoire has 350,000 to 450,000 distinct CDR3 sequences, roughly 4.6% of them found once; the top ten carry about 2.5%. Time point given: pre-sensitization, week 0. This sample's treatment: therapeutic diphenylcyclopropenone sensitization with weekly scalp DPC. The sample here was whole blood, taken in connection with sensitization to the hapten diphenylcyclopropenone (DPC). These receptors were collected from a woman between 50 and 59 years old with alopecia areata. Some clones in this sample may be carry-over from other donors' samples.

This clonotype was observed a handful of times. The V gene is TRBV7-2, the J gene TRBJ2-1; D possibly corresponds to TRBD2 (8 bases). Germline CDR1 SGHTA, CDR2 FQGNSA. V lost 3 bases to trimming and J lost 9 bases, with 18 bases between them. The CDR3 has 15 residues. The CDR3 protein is CASSFRGGLVSEQFF. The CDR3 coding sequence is TGTGCCAGCAGCTTCAGGGGGGGACTAGTCAGTGAGCAGTTCTTC.

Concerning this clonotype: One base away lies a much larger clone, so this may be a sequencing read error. The CDR3 DNA is TGTGCCAGCAGTTACTGGACAGGGGTATCCTACGAGCAGTACTTC. Encoded protein: CASSYWTGVSYEQYF. The V call is TRBV6-5, the J call TRBJ2-7; 9 bases map to TRBD1. The V segment lost 1 base and the J segment 1 base; nucleotides outside the gene matches: 2. CDR1 MNHEY and CDR2 SVGAGI come from the germline V gene. This CDR3 comprises 15 residues.

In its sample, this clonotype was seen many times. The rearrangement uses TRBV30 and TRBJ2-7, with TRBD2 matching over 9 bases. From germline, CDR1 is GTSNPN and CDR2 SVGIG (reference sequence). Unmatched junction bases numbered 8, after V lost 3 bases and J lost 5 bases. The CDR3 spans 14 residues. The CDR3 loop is CAWSGTSIAHEQYF. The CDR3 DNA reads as TGTGCCTGGAGCGGGACTAGCATCGCCCACGAGCAGTACTTC.

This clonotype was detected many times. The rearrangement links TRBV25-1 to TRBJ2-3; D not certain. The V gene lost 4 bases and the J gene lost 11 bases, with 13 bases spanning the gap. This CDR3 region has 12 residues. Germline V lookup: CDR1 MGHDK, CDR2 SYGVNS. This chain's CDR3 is CASSVDPVRQYF. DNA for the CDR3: TGTGCCAGCAGTGTGGACCCTGTAAGGCAGTATTTT.

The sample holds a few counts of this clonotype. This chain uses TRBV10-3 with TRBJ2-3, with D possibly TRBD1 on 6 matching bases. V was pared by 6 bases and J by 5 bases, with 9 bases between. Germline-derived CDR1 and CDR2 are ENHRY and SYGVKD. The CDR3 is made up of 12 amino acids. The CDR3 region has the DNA TGTGCCATCAGCCAGACAGGAGATACGCAGTATTTT. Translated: CAISQTGDTQYF.

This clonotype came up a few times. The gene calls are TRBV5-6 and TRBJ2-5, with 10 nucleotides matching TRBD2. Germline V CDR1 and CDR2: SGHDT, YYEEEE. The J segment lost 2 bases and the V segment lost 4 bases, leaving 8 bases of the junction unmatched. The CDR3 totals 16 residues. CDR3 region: CASSGGLAAKQETQYF. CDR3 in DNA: TGTGCCAGCAGCGGAGGACTAGCGGCGAAACAAGAGACCCAGTACTTC.

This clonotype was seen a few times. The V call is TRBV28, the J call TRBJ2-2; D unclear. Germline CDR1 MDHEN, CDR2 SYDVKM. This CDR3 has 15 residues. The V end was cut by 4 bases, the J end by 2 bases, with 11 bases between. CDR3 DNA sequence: TGTGCCAGCAGTTCCCCAGACCTTAACACCGGGGAGCTGTTTTTT. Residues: CASSSPDLNTGELFF.

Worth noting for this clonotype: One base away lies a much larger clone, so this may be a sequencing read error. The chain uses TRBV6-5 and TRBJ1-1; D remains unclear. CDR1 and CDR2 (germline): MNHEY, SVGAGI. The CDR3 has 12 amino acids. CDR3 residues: CASSYSGSEASF. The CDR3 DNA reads TGTGCCAGCAGTTACTCAGGCTCTGAAGCTTCCTTT.

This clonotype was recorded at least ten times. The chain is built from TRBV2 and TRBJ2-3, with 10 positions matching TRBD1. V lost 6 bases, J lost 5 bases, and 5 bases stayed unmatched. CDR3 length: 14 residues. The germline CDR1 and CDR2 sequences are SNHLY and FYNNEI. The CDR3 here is CASRPGQGKDTQYF. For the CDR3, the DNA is TGTGCCAGCAGGCCGGGACAGGGGAAAGATACGCAGTATTTT.

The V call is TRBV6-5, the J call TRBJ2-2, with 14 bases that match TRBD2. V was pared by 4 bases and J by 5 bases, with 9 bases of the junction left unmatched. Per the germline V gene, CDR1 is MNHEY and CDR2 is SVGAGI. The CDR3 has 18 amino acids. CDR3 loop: CASSSPGTSGSETGELFF. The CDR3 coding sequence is TGTGCCAGCAGTTCCCCCGGGACTAGCGGGAGTGAGACCGGGGAGCTGTTTTTT.

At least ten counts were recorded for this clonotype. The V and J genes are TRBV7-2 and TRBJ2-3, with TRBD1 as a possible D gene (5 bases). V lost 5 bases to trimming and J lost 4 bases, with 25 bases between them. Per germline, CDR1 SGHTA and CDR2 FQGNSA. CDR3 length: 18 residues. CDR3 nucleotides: TGTGCCAGCAGCGCCATCTTCGGACAAAACGAGGATGCAGATACGCAGTATTTT. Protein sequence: CASSAIFGQNEDADTQYF.

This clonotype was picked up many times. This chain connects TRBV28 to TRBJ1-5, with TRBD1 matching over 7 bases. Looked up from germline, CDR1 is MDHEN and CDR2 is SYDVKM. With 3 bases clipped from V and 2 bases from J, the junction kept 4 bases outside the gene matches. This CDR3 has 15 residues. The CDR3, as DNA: TGTGCCAGCAGTTTCCCTGACAGGGGCAATCAGCCCCAGCATTTT. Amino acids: CASSFPDRGNQPQHF.

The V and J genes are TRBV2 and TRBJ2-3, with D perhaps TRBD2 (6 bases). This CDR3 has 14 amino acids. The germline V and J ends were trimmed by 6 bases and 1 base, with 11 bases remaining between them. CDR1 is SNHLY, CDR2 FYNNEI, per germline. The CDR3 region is CASRAGLGTDTQYF. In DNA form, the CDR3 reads TGTGCCAGCAGGGCGGGGTTGGGCACAGATACGCAGTATTTT.

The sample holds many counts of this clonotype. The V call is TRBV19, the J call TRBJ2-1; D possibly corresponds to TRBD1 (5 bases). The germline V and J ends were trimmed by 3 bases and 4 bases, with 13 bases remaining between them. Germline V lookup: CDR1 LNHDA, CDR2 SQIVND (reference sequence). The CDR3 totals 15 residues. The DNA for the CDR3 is TGTGCCAGTAGTATCGTCAGGGTACTTTACAATGAGCAGTTCTTC. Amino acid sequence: CASSIVRVLYNEQFF.

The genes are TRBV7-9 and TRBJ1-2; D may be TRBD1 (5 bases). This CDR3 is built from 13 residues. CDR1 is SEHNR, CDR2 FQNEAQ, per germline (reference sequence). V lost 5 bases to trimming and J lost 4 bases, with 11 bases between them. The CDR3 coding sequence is TGTGCCAGCAGCCTACAGGAGATCTATGGCTACACCTTC. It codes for CASSLQEIYGYTF.

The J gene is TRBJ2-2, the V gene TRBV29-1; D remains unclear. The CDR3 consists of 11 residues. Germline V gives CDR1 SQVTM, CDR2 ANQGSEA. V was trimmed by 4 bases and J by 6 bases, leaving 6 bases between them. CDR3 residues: CSVGVAGELFF. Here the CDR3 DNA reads TGCAGCGTTGGGGTGGCCGGGGAGCTGTTTTTT.

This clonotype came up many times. The CDR3: CSARRLAGGAAGANVLTF. For the CDR3, the DNA is TGCAGTGCTAGAAGGCTAGCGGGAGGAGCGGCTGGGGCCAACGTCCTGACTTTC. V usage is TRBV20-1 and J usage is TRBJ2-6; 11 positions match TRBD2. CDR3 length equals 18 residues. Germline V lookup: CDR1 DFQATT, CDR2 SNEGSKA (reference sequence). V was clipped by 2 bases and J by 2 bases; unmatched bases: 8.

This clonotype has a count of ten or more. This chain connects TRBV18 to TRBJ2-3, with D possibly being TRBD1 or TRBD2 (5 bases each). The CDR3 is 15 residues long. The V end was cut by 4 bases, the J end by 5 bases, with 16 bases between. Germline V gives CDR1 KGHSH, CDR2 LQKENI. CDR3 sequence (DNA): TGTGCCAGCTCACAGTCAGGGACGCTAAGAGATACGCAGTATTTT. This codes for CASSQSGTLRDTQYF.

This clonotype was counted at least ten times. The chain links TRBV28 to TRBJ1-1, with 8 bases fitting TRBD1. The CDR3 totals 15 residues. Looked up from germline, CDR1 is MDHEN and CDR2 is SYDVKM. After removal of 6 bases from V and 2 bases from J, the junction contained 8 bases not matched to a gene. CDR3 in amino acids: CASRILTGVNTEAFF. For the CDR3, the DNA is TGTGCCAGCAGGATCCTGACAGGGGTTAACACTGAAGCTTTCTTT.

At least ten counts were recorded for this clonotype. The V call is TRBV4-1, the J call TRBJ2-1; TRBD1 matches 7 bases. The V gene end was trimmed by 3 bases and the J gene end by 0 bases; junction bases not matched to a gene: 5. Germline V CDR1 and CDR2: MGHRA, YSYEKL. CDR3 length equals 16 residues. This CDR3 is CASSQTGWASYNEQFF. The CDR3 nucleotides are TGCGCCAGCAGCCAGACAGGGTGGGCCTCCTACAATGAGCAGTTCTTC.

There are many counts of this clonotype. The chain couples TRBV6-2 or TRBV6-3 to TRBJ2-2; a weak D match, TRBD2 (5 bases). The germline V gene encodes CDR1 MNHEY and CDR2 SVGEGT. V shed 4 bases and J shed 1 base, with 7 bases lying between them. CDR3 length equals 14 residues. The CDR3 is CASSSGMNTGELFF. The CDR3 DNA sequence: TGTGCCAGCAGTTCGGGGATGAACACCGGGGAGCTGTTTTTT.

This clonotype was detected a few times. The CDR3 loop reads CASTAGGQYNEQFF. CDR3 DNA sequence: TGTGCCAGCACGGCGGGGGGCCAATACAATGAGCAGTTCTTC. The V call is TRBV13, the J call TRBJ2-1; 8 bases match TRBD2. V was clipped by 7 bases and J by 4 bases; unmatched bases: 6. Per the germline V gene, CDR1 is PRHDT and CDR2 is FYEKMQ (reference sequence). There are 14 residues in the CDR3.

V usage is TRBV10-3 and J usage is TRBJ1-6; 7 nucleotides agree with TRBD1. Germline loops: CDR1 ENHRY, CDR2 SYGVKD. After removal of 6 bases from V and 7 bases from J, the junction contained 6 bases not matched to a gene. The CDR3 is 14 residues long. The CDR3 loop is CAIRGDSDNSPLHF. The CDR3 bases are TGTGCCATCAGGGGGGACAGTGACAATTCACCCCTCCACTTT.

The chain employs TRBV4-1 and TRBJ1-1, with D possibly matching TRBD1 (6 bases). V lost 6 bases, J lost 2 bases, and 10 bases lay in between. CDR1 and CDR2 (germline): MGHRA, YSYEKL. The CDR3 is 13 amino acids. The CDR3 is CASRQDRNTEAFF. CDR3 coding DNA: TGCGCCAGCAGGCAGGACAGAAACACTGAAGCTTTCTTT.